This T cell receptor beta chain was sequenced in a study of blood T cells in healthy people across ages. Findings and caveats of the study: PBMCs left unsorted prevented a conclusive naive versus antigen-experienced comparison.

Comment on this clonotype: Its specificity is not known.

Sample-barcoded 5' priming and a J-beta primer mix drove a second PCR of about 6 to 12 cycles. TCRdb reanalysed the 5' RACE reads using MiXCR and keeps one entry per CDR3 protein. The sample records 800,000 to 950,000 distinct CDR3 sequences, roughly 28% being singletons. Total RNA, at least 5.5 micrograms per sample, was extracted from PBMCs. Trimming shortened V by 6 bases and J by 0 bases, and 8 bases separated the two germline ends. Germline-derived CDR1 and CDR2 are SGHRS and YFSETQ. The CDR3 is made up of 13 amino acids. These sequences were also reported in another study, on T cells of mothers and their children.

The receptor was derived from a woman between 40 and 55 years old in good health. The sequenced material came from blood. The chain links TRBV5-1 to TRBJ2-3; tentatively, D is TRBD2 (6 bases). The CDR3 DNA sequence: TGCGCCAGCATTGCGGGGAGCACAGATACGCAGTATTTT. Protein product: CASIAGSTDTQYF.